The text below deals with one TCR beta chain. This specimen belongs to a study of blood T cell repertoires in COVID-19. At the level of the study: The United States, Italy and Spain were the sources of the acute and convalescent COVID-19 samples.

Per the authors' pipeline: Reference gene primer amplification in the assay estimated nucleated cell counts. TCRdb keeps only in-frame clones here, not all; method: immunoSEQ multiplex PCR. V, J and clone size reflect that table, while D and trimming were determined from the DNA. Counted here are approximately 260,000 clones, 70% to 90% occurring once; the ten biggest clones make up about 2.1%. The specimen was peripheral blood. This TCR derives from a woman aged 40 to 50 who had recovered from COVID-19.

The CDR3 spells CASRREGGSFYGYTF. The CDR3 nucleotides are TGTGCCAGCCGGCGGGAAGGAGGGTCATTCTATGGCTACACCTTC. The V call is TRBV2, the J call TRBJ1-2; D is undetermined. V was shortened by 8 bases and J by 4 bases, with 20 bases between the two germline ends. The CDR3 consists of 15 residues. CDR1 is SNHLY, CDR2 FYNNEI, per germline.